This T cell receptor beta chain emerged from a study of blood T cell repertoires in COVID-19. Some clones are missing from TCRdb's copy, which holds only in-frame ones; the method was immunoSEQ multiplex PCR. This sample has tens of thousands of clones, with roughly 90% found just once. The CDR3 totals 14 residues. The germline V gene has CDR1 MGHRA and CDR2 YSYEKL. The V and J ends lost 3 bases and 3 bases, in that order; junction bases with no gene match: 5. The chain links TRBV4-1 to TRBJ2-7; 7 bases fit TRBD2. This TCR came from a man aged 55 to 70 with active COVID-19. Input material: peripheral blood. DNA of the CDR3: TGCGCCAGCAGCCAGTTTCGGGGGGTCTACGAGCAGTACTTC. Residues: CASSQFRGVYEQYF.